Sequencing of this T cell receptor beta chain was carried out in a study of T cell repertoires in cytomegalovirus infection. Study results and limitations: Of the TCR beta families, the public ones yielded a cumulative frequency that identified carriers of CMV plus the relevant HLA.

There are a few counts of this clonotype. Antigen: not known. TCRdb analysed the reads with MiXCR anew, one entry per CDR3 protein. Of about 270,000 distinct CDR3 sequences listed, 20% to 25% are singletons. Between the trimmed V and J ends, which lost 0 bases and 1 base, there was a span of 12 bases. Germline V gene data show CDR1 as MNHEY and CDR2 as SVGEGT. The CDR3 consists of 16 residues. This TCR derives from a human donor in good health (CMV status not recorded). Some clones in this sample may be carry-over from other donors' samples. The gene calls are TRBV6-2 or TRBV6-3 and TRBJ1-1; D might be TRBD1 (6 bases). Here the sequenced sample was cultured PBMCs, taken from culture after CMV antigen stimulation. The CDR3 DNA follows: TGTGCCAGCAGTTACTCGAGGGGGAGGCCGAACACTGAAGCTTTCTTT. Its translation is CASSYSRGRPNTEAFF.